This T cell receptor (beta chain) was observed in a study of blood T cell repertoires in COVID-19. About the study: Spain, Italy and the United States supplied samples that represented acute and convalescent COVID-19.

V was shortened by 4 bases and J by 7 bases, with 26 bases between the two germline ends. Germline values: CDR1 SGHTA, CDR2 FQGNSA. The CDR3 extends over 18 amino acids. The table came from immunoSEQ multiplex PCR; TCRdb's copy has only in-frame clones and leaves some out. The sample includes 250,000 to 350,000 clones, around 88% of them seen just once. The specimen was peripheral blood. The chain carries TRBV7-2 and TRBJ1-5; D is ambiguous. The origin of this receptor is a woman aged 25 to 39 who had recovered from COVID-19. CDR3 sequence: CASSSSGFPGSAGQPQHF. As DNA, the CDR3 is TGTGCCAGCAGCTCCTCCGGGTTTCCCGGATCCGCCGGCCAGCCCCAGCATTTT.